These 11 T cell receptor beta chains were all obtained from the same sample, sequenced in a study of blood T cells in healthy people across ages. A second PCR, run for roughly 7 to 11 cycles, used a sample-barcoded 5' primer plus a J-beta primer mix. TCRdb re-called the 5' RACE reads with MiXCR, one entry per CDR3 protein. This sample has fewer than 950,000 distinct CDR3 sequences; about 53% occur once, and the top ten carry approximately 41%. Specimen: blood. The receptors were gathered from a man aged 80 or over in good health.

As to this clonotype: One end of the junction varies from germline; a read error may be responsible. The CDR3 sequence: CACSHRVDTQYF. Here the CDR3 DNA reads TGCGCCTGCAGCCACAGGGTTGATACGCAGTATTTT. This chain links TRBV5-1 with TRBJ2-3; tentative D call: TRBD1 (6 bases). CDR1 SGHRS and CDR2 YFSETQ come from the germline V gene. This CDR3 is 12 amino acids long.

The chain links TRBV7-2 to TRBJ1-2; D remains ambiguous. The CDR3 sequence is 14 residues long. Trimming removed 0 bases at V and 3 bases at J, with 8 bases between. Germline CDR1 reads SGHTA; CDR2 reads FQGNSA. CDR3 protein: CASSLANMDYGYTF. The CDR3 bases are TGTGCCAGCAGCTTAGCTAACATGGACTATGGCTACACCTTC.

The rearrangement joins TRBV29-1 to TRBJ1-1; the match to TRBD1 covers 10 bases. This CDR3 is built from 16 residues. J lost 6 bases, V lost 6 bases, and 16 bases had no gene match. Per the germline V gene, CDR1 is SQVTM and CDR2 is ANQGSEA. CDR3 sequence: CSVASRDRGAGAEAFF. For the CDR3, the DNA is TGCAGCGTCGCCTCCCGGGACAGGGGAGCGGGCGCTGAAGCTTTCTTT.

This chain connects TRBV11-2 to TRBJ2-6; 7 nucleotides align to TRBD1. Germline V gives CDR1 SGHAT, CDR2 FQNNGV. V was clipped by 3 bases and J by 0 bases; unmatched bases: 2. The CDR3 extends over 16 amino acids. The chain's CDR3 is CASSFWTGSGANVLTF. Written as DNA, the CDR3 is TGTGCCAGCAGCTTTTGGACAGGCTCTGGGGCCAACGTCCTGACTTTC.

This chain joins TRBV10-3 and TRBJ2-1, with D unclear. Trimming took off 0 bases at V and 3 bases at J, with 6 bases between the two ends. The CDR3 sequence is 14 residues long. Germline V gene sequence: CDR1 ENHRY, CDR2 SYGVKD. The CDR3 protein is CAISESVSYNEQFF. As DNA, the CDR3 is TGTGCCATCAGTGAGTCAGTCAGCTACAATGAGCAGTTCTTC.

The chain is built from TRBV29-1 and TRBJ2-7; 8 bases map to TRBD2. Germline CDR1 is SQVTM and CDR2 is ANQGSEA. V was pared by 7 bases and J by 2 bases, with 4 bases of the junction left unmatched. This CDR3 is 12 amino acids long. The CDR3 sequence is CSAGAGAYEQYF. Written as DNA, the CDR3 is TGCAGCGCTGGAGCGGGGGCCTACGAGCAGTACTTC.

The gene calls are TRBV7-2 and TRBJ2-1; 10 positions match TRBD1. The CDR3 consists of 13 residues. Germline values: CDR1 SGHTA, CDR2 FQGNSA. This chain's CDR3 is CVGGDRGRSEQFF. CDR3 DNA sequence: TGTGTCGGGGGGGACAGGGGACGGAGTGAGCAGTTCTTC. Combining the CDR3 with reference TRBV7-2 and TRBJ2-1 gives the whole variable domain GAGVSQSPSNKVTEKGKDVELRCDPISGHTALYWYRQSLGQGLEFLIYFQGNSAPDKSGLPSDRFSAERTGGSVSTLTIQRTQQEDSAVYLCVGGDRGRSEQFFGPGTRLTVL.

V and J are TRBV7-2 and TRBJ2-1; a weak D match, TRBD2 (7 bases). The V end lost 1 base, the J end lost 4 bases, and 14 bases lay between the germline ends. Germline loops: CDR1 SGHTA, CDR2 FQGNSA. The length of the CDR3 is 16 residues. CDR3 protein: CASSLGGASGYNEQFF. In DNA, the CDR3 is TGTGCCAGCAGCTTAGGGGGGGCTAGCGGATACAATGAGCAGTTCTTC.

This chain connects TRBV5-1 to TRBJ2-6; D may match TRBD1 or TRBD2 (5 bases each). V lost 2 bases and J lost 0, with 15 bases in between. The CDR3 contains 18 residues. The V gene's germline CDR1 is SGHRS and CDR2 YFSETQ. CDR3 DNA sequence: TGCGCCAGCAGCTTCATGTTGGGGGTAGTCTCTGGGGCCAACGTCCTGACTTTC. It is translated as CASSFMLGVVSGANVLTF.

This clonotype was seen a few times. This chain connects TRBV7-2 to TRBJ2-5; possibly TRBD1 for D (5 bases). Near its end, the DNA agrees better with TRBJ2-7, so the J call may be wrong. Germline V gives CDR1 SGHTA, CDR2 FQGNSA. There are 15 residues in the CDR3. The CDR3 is CASSLGPSGAYEQYF. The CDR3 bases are TGTGCCAGCAGCTTAGGGCCAAGTGGGGCATACGAGCAGTACTTC.

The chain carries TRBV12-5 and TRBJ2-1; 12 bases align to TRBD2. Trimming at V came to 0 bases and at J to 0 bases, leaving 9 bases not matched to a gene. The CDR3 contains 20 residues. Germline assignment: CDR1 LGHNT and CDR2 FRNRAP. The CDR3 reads CASGLVFGLAGGLSYNEQFF. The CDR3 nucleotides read TGTGCTAGTGGTTTGGTATTTGGGCTAGCGGGAGGGCTCTCCTACAATGAGCAGTTCTTC.